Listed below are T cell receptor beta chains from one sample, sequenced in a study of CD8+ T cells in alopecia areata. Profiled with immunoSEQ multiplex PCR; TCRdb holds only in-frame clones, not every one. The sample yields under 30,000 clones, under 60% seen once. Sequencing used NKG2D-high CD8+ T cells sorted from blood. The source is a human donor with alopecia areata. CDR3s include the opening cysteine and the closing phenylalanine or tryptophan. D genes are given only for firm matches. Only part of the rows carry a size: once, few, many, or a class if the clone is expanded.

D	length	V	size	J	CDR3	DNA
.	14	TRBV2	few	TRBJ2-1	CASSGVSEYNEQFF	TGTGCCAGCAGTGGGGTTAGCGAATACAATGAGCAGTTCTTC
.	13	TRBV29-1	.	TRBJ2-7	CSVETGHSYEQYF	TGCAGCGTTGAGACTGGCCACTCCTACGAGCAGTACTTC
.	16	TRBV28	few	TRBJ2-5	CASSFILTGIEETQYF	TGTGCCAGCAGTTTCATTCTTACAGGGATTGAAGAGACCCAGTACTTC
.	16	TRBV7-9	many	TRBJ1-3	CASSFNPGSPGNTIYF	TGTGCCAGCAGCTTTAATCCCGGTTCTCCTGGAAACACCATATATTTT
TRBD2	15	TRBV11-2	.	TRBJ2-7	CASSLASGPSYEQYF	TGTGCCAGCAGCTTAGCTAGCGGGCCGTCCTACGAGCAGTACTTC
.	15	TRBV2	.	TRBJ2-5	CASSESRRLQETQYF	TGTGCCAGCAGTGAGTCAAGACGCCTGCAAGAGACCCAGTACTTC
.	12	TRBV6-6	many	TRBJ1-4	CASSYPGTSLFF	TGTGCCAGCAGTTACCCCGGTACGTCGCTGTTTTTT
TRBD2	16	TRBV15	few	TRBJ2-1	CATSRDNGRARDEQFF	TGTGCCACCAGCAGAGATAACGGGAGGGCCCGGGATGAGCAGTTCTTC
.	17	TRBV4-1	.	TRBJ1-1	CASSQGSSSRVGTEAFF	TGCGCCAGCAGCCAAGGCTCCTCCAGCAGGGTGGGCACTGAAGCTTTCTTT
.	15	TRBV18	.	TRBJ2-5	CASSPRGRGAWTQYF	TGTGCCAGCTCACCACGCGGCAGGGGAGCGTGGACCCAGTACTTC
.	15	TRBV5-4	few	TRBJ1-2	CASRSSLWGAYGYTF	TGTGCCAGCAGGTCGAGTCTGTGGGGGGCCTATGGCTACACCTTC
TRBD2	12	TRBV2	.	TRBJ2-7	CANSGSPSEQYF	TGTGCCAATAGCGGGAGCCCTTCTGAGCAGTACTTC
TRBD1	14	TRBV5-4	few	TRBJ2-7	CASSWTGSTYEQYF	TGTGCCAGCAGCTGGACAGGGTCAACCTACGAGCAGTACTTC
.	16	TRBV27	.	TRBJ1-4	CASSVEFGADNEKLFF	TGTGCCAGCAGTGTTGAATTTGGGGCAGATAATGAAAAACTGTTTTTT
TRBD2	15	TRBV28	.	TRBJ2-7	CASSLMGSGAYEQYF	TGTGCCAGCAGTTTAATGGGTAGCGGGGCTTACGAGCAGTACTTC
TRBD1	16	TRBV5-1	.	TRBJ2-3	CASSPGQGGLLDTQYF	TGCGCCAGCAGCCCCGGACAGGGTGGTTTATTGGATACGCAGTATTTT
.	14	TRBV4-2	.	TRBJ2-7	CASSQGPLGGEQYF	TGTGCCAGCAGCCAAGGGCCTTTGGGGGGAGAGCAGTACTTC
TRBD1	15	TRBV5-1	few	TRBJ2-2	CASSPDRTNTGELFF	TGCGCCAGCAGCCCGGACAGGACGAACACCGGGGAGCTGTTTTTT
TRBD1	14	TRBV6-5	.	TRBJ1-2	CASSPGTGNYGYTF	TGTGCCAGCAGCCCCGGGACAGGGAACTATGGCTACACCTTC
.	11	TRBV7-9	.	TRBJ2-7	CASSSNYEQYF	TGTGCCAGCAGCTCCAACTACGAGCAGTACTTC
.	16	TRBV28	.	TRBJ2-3	CASSPGLWTIEDTQYF	TGTGCCAGCAGCCCGGGACTGTGGACGATTGAAGATACGCAGTATTTT
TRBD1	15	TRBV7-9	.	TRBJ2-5	CASSTPTGSGETQYF	TGTGCCAGCAGCACCCCGACAGGGAGTGGGGAGACCCAGTACTTC
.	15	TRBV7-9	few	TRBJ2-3	CASSPPGGAADTQYF	TGTGCCAGCAGCCCCCCTGGGGGCGCAGCAGATACGCAGTATTTT
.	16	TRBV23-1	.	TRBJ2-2	CASSQPGTANTGELFF	TGCGCCAGCAGTCAACCCGGGACCGCGAACACCGGGGAGCTGTTTTTT
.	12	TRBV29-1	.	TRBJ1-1	CSVDSRDTEAFF	TGCAGCGTGGATAGTAGAGATACTGAAGCTTTCTTT
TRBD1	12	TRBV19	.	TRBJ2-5	CTRPGQGQTQYF	TGTACCCGACCGGGACAGGGCCAGACCCAGTACTTC
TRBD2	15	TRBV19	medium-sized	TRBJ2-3	CASSSSGIGTDTQYF	TGTGCCAGTAGTTCAAGCGGGATTGGGACAGATACGCAGTATTTT
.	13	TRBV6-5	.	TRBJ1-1	CASSYGGSSEAFF	TGTGCCAGCAGTTACGGGGGTAGCTCTGAAGCTTTCTTT
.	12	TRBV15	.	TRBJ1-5	CATSPRAGLQDF	TGTGCCACCAGCCCCAGGGCAGGTCTCCAGGATTTT
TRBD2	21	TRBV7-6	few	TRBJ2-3	CASSLAGIWRTSGSTTDTQYF	TGTGCCAGCAGCTTAGCCGGGATTTGGCGGACTAGCGGGTCCACCACAGATACGCAGTATTTT
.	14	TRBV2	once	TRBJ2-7	CASSEVWTTSWQYF	TGTGCCAGCAGTGAAGTTTGGACGACGTCCTGGCAGTACTTC
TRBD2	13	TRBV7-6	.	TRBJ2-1	CASSVGTSNEQFF	TGTGCCAGCAGCGTGGGGACTAGTAATGAGCAGTTCTTC
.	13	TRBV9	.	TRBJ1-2	CASTGARDYGYTF	TGTGCCAGCACGGGGGCGAGAGACTATGGCTACACCTTC
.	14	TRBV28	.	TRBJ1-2	CASSLPSAIYGYTF	TGTGCCAGCAGTTTACCCTCCGCGATCTATGGCTACACCTTC
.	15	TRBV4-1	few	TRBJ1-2	CASSQALGASYGYTF	TGCGCCAGCAGCCAAGCCCTGGGGGCCTCATATGGCTACACCTTC
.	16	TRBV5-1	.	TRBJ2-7	CASSLRPGYVSYEQYF	TGCGCCAGCAGCTTGAGGCCAGGTTACGTCTCCTACGAGCAGTACTTC
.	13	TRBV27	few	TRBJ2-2	CASSGTYTGELFF	TGTGCCAGCAGTGGGACATACACCGGGGAGCTGTTTTTT
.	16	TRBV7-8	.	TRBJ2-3	CASSELGYTSTDTQYF	TGTGCCAGCAGCGAGCTGGGGTATACTAGCACAGATACGCAGTATTTT
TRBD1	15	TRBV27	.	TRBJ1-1	CASSLRGTGNTEAFF	TGTGCCAGCAGTTTACGCGGGACAGGGAACACTGAAGCTTTCTTT
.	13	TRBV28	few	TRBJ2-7	CASSLDSLVEQYF	TGTGCCAGCAGTTTGGATTCCCTAGTCGAGCAGTACTTC
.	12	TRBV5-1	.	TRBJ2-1	CASRDSYNEQFF	TGCGCCAGCCGGGACTCCTACAATGAGCAGTTCTTC
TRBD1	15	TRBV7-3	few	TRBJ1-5	CASSGTGTGNQPQHF	TGTGCCAGCAGCGGGACCGGGACAGGTAATCAGCCCCAGCATTTT
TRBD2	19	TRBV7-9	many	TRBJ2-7	CASSSSPGTSGSIRDEQYF	TGTGCCAGCAGCTCCAGTCCCGGGACTAGCGGGAGTATAAGGGACGAGCAGTACTTC
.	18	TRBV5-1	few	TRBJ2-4	CASSLFPFRSVAKNIQYF	TGCGCCAGCAGCTTGTTTCCTTTCCGTTCGGTTGCCAAAAACATTCAGTACTTC
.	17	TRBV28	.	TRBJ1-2	CASSLIIRGALNYGYTF	TGTGCCAGCAGTTTAATCATTCGGGGGGCCCTTAACTATGGCTACACCTTC
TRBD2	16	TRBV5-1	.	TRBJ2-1	CASSSLLAGLDNEQFF	TGCGCCAGCAGCTCCTTACTAGCGGGATTGGACAATGAGCAGTTCTTC
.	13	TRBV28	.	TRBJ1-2	CASSFGIMVGYTF	TGTGCCAGCAGTTTTGGAATCATGGTCGGCTACACCTTC
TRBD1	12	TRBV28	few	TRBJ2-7	CAVRDRSYEQYF	TGTGCCGTACGGGACAGGAGCTACGAGCAGTACTTC
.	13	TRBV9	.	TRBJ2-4	CASSRDVKNIQYF	TGTGCCAGCAGCCGGGACGTCAAAAACATTCAGTACTTC
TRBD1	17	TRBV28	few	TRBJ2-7	CASSPRGQGGSSYEQYF	TGTGCCAGCAGCCCAAGGGGACAGGGTGGGAGCTCCTACGAGCAGTACTTC
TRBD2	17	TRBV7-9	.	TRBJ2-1	CASSPLSSGRVYNEQFF	TGTGCCAGCAGCCCTCTCTCTAGCGGGAGGGTCTACAATGAGCAGTTCTTC
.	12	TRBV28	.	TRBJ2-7	CASSLQDLEQYF	TGTGCCAGCAGTCTGCAGGACCTGGAGCAGTACTTC
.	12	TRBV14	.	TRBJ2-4	CASSQGSRIQYF	TGTGCCAGCAGCCAGGGGTCGCGCATTCAGTACTTC
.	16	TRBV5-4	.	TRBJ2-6	CASSERQDSGANVLTF	TGTGCCAGCAGCGAGAGACAGGACTCTGGGGCCAACGTCCTGACTTTC